This passage covers 20 T cell receptor beta chains from one sample sequenced in a study of shared clonotypes between healthy human individuals. The protocol was immunoSEQ multiplex PCR, while the TCRdb copy is restricted to in-frame clones and leaves out a portion. The sample has around 2.1 million clones; about 93% are singletons. The naive CD8 subset, CD45RO-negative cells positively selected for CCR7, excluded terminally differentiated effector memory CD45RA+ cells. The sample consisted of naive CD8+ T cells from PBMCs. The origin of the receptors is a man between 18 and 29 years old in good health. Some clones in this sample may be carry-over from other donors' samples.

This clone was detected once. This chain uses TRBV28 with TRBJ1-5; D is undetermined. V lost 6 bases and J lost 0, with 27 bases in between. The CDR3 sequence is 20 residues long. Germline-derived CDR1 and CDR2 are MDHEN and SYDVKM. CDR3 residues: CASSPRWGDSGDYSNQPQHF. The CDR3 DNA follows: TGTGCCAGCAGCCCTCGATGGGGTGATAGTGGGGATTATAGCAATCAGCCCCAGCATTTT.

This sequence joins TRBV27 and TRBJ2-1; 12 nucleotides agree with TRBD2. CDR1 MNHEY and CDR2 SMNVEV come from the germline V gene (reference sequence). The V and J ends lost 8 bases and 4 bases, in that order; junction bases with no gene match: 9. CDR3 length: 16 amino acids. This CDR3 is CASGLSLAGGYNEQFF. The CDR3 DNA reads TGTGCCAGCGGACTATCACTAGCGGGAGGATACAATGAGCAGTTCTTC.

This chain connects TRBV7-2 to TRBJ2-1, with D possibly TRBD2 on 5 matching bases. This CDR3 is built from 16 residues. Germline assignment: CDR1 SGHTA and CDR2 FQGNSA. V dropped 7 bases and J dropped 6 bases, with 22 bases sitting between them. The CDR3 loop reads CASNSREGGPRNEQFF. The CDR3 nucleotides are TGTGCCAGCAACTCCAGAGAGGGTGGGCCCCGCAATGAGCAGTTCTTC.

The chain employs TRBV7-6 and TRBJ2-7; D may be TRBD1 (6 bases). Between the trimmed V and J ends, which lost 1 base and 5 bases, there was a span of 12 bases. Looked up from germline, CDR1 is SGHVS and CDR2 is FNYEAQ. The CDR3 is 14 amino acids. In nucleotides, the CDR3 is TGTGCCAGCAGCTTAGTTGGCAGGGGTAACGAGCAGTACTTC. Its translation: CASSLVGRGNEQYF.

The rearrangement joins TRBV15 to TRBJ2-5; 8 positions match TRBD2. CDR1 is LNHNV and CDR2 is YYDKDF in the germline V gene (reference sequence). The CDR3 covers 17 residues. V trimming: 3 bases; J trimming: 1 base; junction bases outside the gene matches: 10. CDR3 protein: CATSSGRALWGQETQYF. CDR3 nucleotides: TGTGCCACCAGCAGCGGGAGGGCCTTATGGGGCCAAGAGACCCAGTACTTC.

Concerning this clone itself: Given a much more abundant clone one base away, this may be a read error. This chain connects TRBV7-3 to TRBJ2-5; no clear D gene. Germline CDR1 is SGHTA and CDR2 is FQGTGA. The CDR3 contains 13 residues. Trimming stripped 3 bases from V and 5 bases from J, with 10 bases between. The CDR3 sequence: CASSLEHGETQYF. CDR3 in DNA: TGTGCCAGCAGCTTGGAACATGGGGAGACCCAGTACTTC.

The chain has TRBV5-6 and TRBJ1-5, with D maybe TRBD1 (6 bases). From germline, CDR1 is SGHDT and CDR2 YYEEEE. The germline V and J ends were trimmed by 5 bases and 0 bases, with 9 bases remaining between them. The CDR3 sequence is 14 residues long. CDR3 sequence reads: CASSRDNSNQPQHF. The CDR3 DNA follows: TGTGCCAGCAGTCGGGACAATAGCAATCAGCCCCAGCATTTT.

For the CDR3, the DNA is TGTGCCAGCAGTTATGAGGGTGCAACTAATGAAAAACTGTTTTTT. Amino acid sequence: CASSYEGATNEKLFF. This chain links TRBV6-8 with TRBJ1-4; D call uncertain. V was clipped by 3 bases and J by 0 bases, with 8 bases between them. Looked up from germline, CDR1 is MNHGY and CDR2 is SAAAGT. This CDR3 has 15 amino acids.

The V gene is TRBV7-9, the J gene TRBJ2-5; D may be TRBD2 (5 bases). Germline CDR1 is SEHNR and CDR2 is FQNEAQ (reference sequence). V lost 5 bases and J lost 7, with 20 bases in between. The CDR3 extends over 15 amino acids. CDR3 residues: CASSTQLGRRGTQYF. The CDR3 DNA reads TGTGCCAGCAGCACCCAACTCGGTCGCCGGGGGACCCAGTACTTC.

This rearrangement joins TRBV7-9 to TRBJ2-1, with D possibly matching TRBD2 (5 bases). The CDR3 spans 12 residues. V lost 5 bases and J 7 bases, leaving 9 bases between the germline ends. The V gene's germline CDR1 is SEHNR and CDR2 FQNEAQ (reference sequence). CDR3 DNA sequence: TGTGCCAGCAGCGAGGACTGGAATGAGCAGTTCTTC. Amino acids: CASSEDWNEQFF.

This chain uses TRBV7-8 with TRBJ2-5, with TRBD2 matching over 12 bases. There are 15 residues in the CDR3. J gave up 6 bases and V 6 bases, and 8 bases lay outside the gene matches. Looked up from germline, CDR1 is SGHVS and CDR2 is FQNEAQ. Here the CDR3 reads CASRPLAGGGKTQYF. The CDR3 DNA reads TGTGCCAGCAGGCCTCTAGCGGGAGGGGGAAAGACCCAGTACTTC.

This rearrangement joins TRBV6-5 to TRBJ1-5, with 7 bases that match TRBD1. Germline CDR1 and CDR2: MNHEY and SVGAGI. The V gene end was trimmed by 5 bases and the J gene end by 0 bases; junction bases not matched to a gene: 4. This CDR3 region has 15 residues. The DNA for the CDR3 is TGTGCCAGCAGTATTGACAGGGTTAGCAATCAGCCCCAGCATTTT. It encodes CASSIDRVSNQPQHF.

The chain carries TRBV28 and TRBJ1-1, with 8 nucleotides matching TRBD1. The CDR3 has 14 amino acids. Germline V gene lookup returns CDR1 MDHEN and CDR2 SYDVKM. V shed 2 bases, J shed 3 bases, and the junction held 2 bases outside the gene matches. The CDR3 spells CASSLHRGDTEAFF. CDR3 DNA sequence: TGTGCCAGCAGTTTACACAGGGGGGACACTGAAGCTTTCTTT. Looking up the rest from reference TRBV28 and TRBJ1-1 gives the full variable domain: DVKVTQSSRYLVKRTGEKVFLECVQDMDHENMFWYRQDPGLGLRLIYFSYDVKMKEKGDIPEGYSVSREKKERFSLILESASTNQTSMYLCASSLHRGDTEAFFGQGTRLTVV.

This rearrangement joins TRBV6-5 to TRBJ1-1; TRBD1 matches 8 bases. The CDR3 is 15 residues long. The V and J ends lost 5 bases and 2 bases, in that order; junction bases with no gene match: 7. Germline-derived CDR1 and CDR2 are MNHEY and SVGAGI. This CDR3 reads CASSNPGQVNTEAFF. Written as DNA, the CDR3 is TGTGCCAGCAGTAACCCGGGACAGGTAAACACTGAAGCTTTCTTT.

This chain uses TRBV7-9 with TRBJ2-6; D is uncertain. Germline V gene data show CDR1 as SEHNR and CDR2 as FQNEAQ (reference sequence). This CDR3 has 15 amino acids. V dropped 5 bases and J dropped 0 bases, with 8 bases sitting between them. CDR3 bases: TGTGCCAGCAGCCGTCTAGACTCTGGGGCCAACGTCCTGACTTTC. It codes for CASSRLDSGANVLTF.

This chain connects TRBV14 to TRBJ2-1, with 9 bases fitting TRBD1. V lost 1 base to trimming and J lost 6 bases; unmatched junction nucleotides: 4. Germline-derived CDR1 and CDR2 are SGHDN and FVKESK. The CDR3 loop spans 15 amino acids. DNA of the CDR3: TGTGCCAGCAGCCAAGTCGAGACAGGGGGCAATGAGCAGTTCTTC. This gives the protein CASSQVETGGNEQFF.

This clone was picked up one time. The chain recombines TRBV27 with TRBJ1-3; D not resolved. This CDR3 comprises 13 residues. The V gene lost 0 bases and the J gene lost 4 bases, with 4 bases spanning the gap. Germline V gene data show CDR1 as MNHEY and CDR2 as SMNVEV (reference sequence). CDR3 protein: CASSLSGGNTIYF. CDR3 nucleotide sequence: TGTGCCAGCAGTTTATCAGGCGGAAACACCATATATTTT.

The rearrangement joins TRBV28 to TRBJ2-7, with 7 bases identical to TRBD2. This CDR3 has 15 amino acids. The V gene's germline CDR1 is MDHEN and CDR2 SYDVKM. J lost 10 bases, V lost 6 bases, and 18 bases had no gene match. Here the CDR3 reads CASSLGLAEVTSQYF. The CDR3 DNA is TGTGCCAGCAGCCTGGGGCTAGCGGAAGTTACGAGCCAGTACTTC.

The count of this clone is one. The chain uses TRBV18 and TRBJ1-2; D uncertain. The CDR3 has 15 amino acids. Germline loops: CDR1 KGHSH, CDR2 LQKENI. Trimming took 2 bases from V and 4 from J, leaving 14 bases between them. This CDR3 reads CASSPAGGIFYGYTF. In DNA, the CDR3 is TGTGCCAGCTCACCAGCAGGTGGGATATTCTATGGCTACACCTTC.

This CDR3 reads CASSLDWNLYNEQFF. The CDR3 DNA is TGTGCCAGCAGCTTAGACTGGAACTTATACAATGAGCAGTTCTTC. The chain joins TRBV11-2 to TRBJ2-1; D gene uncertain. This CDR3 region has 15 residues. V lost 0 bases, J lost 4 bases, and 10 bases lay in between. CDR1 and CDR2 (germline): SGHAT, FQNNGV.